This T cell receptor beta chain is from a study of graft-versus-host responses after intestinal transplantation. Study background: For around 3 years after anti-thymocyte globulin induction, all recipients took tacrolimus and steroids.

Overall study findings and caveats: Peak circulating GvH clone levels were associated with early post-transplant HvG declines. Within the allografts of patients who had graft-donor T cell macrochimerism, graft-versus-host to host-versus-graft clonal ratios were high. Marrow from the recipient contained GvH clones, some of which had appeared first in ileum or blood.

Libraries were prepared by immunoSEQ multiplex PCR; TCRdb keeps only in-frame clonotypes and omits some of them. The sample has around 40,000 clones, approximately 95% seen once. Worth noting for this clone: The antigen is unknown.

This receptor was identified in a human donor who was the organ donor for an intestinal transplant. Sequenced material: unstimulated CD4+ T cells sorted from spleen or lymph node cells, taken before transplant.

As DNA, the CDR3 is TGTGCCAGCAGCTTGGCTTTGGGGCAGGGAGCTTTCTTT. It specifies CASSLALGQGAFF. The chain combines TRBV5-6 with TRBJ1-1; perhaps TRBD1 as D (5 bases). Trimming left V 0 bases short and J 10 bases short, with 13 bases between. The CDR3 has 13 amino acids. Per the germline V gene, CDR1 is SGHDT and CDR2 is YYEEEE.